A single T cell receptor beta chain is shown here with its context. Antigen unknown. The data belong to a study of radiotherapy plus CTLA-4 blockade in lung cancer. Across the whole study: Objective responses arose in approximately 17% of patients, and under 40% experienced disease control.

With ipilimumab providing CTLA-4 blockade, focal radiation was administered to patients who had chemo-refractory metastatic non-small-cell lung cancer. Clones were sequenced by immunoSEQ multiplex PCR, and TCRdb holds only the in-frame ones, with some missing. The sample has more than 9,500 clones, about 81% seen once; the top ten hold 25% to 35%. Whole-study findings and limits: Reports state that early shifts in blood T cell clones, with interferon-beta, best predicted response. There was expansion of tumor-derived TCR clones in blood after radiotherapy plus ipilimumab.

Trimming at V came to 1 base and at J to 7 bases, leaving 9 bases not matched to a gene. Germline CDR1 is SGHAT and CDR2 is FQNNGV. The CDR3 is 16 amino acids. The sequencing used peripheral blood, collected from a patient treated with radiotherapy plus ipilimumab. The receptor was isolated from a human donor with non-small cell lung cancer that progressed on radiotherapy plus ipilimumab. This chain connects TRBV11-2 to TRBJ2-3, with 9 bases that match TRBD2. CDR3 sequence (DNA): TGTGCCAGCAGCTTAGGTTCGCGGGGGGGCCATTATACGCAGTATTTT. It is translated as CASSLGSRGGHYTQYF.